This record looks at one TCR beta chain sequence and its context. This entry is derived from a study of blood T cell repertoires in COVID-19. Study background: Whether acute or convalescent, the COVID-19 samples came from the United States, Italy and Spain. From T cells, B-cell-depleted T cells, or PBMCs came the material, which was cDNA or gDNA.

CDR1 is DFQATT and CDR2 is SNEGSKA in the germline V gene (reference sequence). CDR3 length equals 11 residues. The V end lost 3 bases, the J end lost 5 bases, and 7 bases lay between the germline ends. In the original workflow: Amplification with reference gene primers provided the estimates of nucleated cell counts. Assay used: immunoSEQ multiplex PCR; TCRdb lists only in-frame clones, some missing. From that table come the V and J calls and clone size; the DNA was used to work out D and trimming. Here the sample spans 200,000 to 250,000 clones, 60% to 85% being singletons. The chain combines TRBV20-1 with TRBJ1-2; D is uncertain. Sample: peripheral blood. This receptor was taken from a woman aged 70-85 years with acute or convalescent COVID-19. CDR3 region: CSARPRYGYTF. CDR3 bases: TGCAGTGCTAGGCCGAGGTATGGCTACACCTTC.